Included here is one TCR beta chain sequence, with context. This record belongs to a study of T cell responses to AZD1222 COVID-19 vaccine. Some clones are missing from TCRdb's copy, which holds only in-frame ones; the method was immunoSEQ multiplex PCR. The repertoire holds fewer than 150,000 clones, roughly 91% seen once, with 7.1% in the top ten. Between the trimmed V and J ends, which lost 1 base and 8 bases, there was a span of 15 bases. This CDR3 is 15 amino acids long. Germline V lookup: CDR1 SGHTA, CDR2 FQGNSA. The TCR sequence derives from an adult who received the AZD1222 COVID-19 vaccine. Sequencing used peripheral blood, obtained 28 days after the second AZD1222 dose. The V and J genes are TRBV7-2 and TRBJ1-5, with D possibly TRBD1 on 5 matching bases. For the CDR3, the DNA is TGTGCCAGCAGCTTAGGTGGCGACGGGGGGGAGCCCCAGCATTTT. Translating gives CASSLGGDGGEPQHF.